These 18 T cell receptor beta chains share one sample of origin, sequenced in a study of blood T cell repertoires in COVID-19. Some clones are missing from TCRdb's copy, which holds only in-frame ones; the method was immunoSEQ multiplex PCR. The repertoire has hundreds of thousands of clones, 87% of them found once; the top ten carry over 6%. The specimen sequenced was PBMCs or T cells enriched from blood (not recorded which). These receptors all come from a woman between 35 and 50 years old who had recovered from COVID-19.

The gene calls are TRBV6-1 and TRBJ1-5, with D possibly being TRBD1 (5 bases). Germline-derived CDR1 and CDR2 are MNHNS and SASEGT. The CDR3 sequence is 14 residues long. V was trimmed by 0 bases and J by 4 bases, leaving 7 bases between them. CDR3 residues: CASSEAGLNQPQHF. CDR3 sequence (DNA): TGTGCCAGCAGTGAAGCGGGGCTTAATCAGCCCCAGCATTTT.

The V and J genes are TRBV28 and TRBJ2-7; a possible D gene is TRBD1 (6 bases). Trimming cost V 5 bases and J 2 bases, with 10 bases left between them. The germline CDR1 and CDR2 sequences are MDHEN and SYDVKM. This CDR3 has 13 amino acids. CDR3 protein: CASSPPGAYEQYF. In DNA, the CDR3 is TGTGCCAGCAGTCCCCCAGGGGCCTACGAGCAGTACTTC.

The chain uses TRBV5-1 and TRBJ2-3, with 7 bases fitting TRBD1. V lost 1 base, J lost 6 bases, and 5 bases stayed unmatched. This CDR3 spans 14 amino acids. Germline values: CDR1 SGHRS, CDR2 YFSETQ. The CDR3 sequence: CASSLSGGLDTQYF. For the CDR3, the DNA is TGCGCCAGCAGCTTGTCAGGGGGTCTCGATACGCAGTATTTT.

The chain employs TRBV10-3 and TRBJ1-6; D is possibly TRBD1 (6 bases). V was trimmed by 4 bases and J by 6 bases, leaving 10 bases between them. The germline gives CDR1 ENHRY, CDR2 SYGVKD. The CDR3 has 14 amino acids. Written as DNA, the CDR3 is TGTGCCATCAGTGGTAGGGGGTTTAATTCACCCCTCCACTTT. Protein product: CAISGRGFNSPLHF.

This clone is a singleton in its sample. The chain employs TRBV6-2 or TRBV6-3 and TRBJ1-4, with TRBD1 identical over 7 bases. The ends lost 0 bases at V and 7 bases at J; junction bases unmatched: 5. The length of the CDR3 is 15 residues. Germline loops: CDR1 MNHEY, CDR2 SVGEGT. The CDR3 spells CASSYSRQGVEKLFF. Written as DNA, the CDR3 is TGTGCCAGCAGTTACTCGCGGCAGGGGGTTGAAAAACTGTTTTTT.

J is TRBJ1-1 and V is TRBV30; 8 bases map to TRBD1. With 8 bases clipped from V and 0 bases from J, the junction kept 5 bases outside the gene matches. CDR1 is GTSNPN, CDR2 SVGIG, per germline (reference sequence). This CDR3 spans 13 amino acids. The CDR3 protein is CAKRQGLNTEAFF. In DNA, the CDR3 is TGTGCCAAAAGACAGGGGCTGAACACTGAAGCTTTCTTT. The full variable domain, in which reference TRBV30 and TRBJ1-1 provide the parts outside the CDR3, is SQTIHQWPATLVQPVGSPLSLECTVEGTSNPNLYWYRQAAGRGLQLLFYSVGIGQISSEVPQNLSASRPQDRQFILSSKKLLLSDSGFYLCAKRQGLNTEAFFGQGTRLTVV.

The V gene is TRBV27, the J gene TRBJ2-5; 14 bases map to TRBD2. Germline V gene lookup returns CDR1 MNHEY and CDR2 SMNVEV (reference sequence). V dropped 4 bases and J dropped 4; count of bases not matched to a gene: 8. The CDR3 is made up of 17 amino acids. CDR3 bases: TGTGCCAGCAGTTCCCCGGGACTAGCGGGAGTAAGAGAGACCCAGTACTTC. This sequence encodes CASSSPGLAGVRETQYF.

CDR3 in DNA: TGTGCCAGCAGCCCACTAGCGAGCTCCTACAATGAGCAGTTCTTC. Protein product: CASSPLASSYNEQFF. This chain connects TRBV7-6 to TRBJ2-1, with 7 bases lining up with TRBD2. This CDR3 comprises 15 residues. Germline V gene data show CDR1 as SGHVS and CDR2 as FNYEAQ. Unmatched junction bases numbered 4, after V lost 5 bases and J lost 0 bases.

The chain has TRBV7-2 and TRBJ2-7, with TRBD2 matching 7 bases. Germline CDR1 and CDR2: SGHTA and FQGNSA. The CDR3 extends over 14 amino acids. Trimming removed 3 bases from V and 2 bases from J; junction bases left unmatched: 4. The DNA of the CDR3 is TGTGCCAGCAGCTTGGGAGGGTATACCTACGAGCAGTACTTC. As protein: CASSLGGYTYEQYF.

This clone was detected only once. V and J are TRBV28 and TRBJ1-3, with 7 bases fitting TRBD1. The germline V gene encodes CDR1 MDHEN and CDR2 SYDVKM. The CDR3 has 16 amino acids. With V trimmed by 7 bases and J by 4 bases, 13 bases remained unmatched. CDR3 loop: CASTQGGRGSGNTIYF. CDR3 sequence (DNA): TGTGCCAGCACCCAAGGGGGCAGGGGGTCAGGAAACACCATATATTTT.

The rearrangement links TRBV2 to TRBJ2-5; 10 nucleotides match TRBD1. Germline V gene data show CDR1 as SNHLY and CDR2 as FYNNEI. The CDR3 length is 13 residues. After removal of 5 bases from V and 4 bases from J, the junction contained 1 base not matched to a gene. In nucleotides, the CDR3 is TGTGCCAGCAGTTGGACAGGGGGAGAGACCCAGTACTTC. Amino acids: CASSWTGGETQYF. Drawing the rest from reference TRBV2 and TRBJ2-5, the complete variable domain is EPEVTQTPSHQVTQMGQEVILRCVPISNHLYFYWYRQILGQKVEFLVSFYNNEISEKSEIFDDQFSVERPDGSNFTLKIRSTKLEDSAMYFCASSWTGGETQYFGPGTRLLVL.

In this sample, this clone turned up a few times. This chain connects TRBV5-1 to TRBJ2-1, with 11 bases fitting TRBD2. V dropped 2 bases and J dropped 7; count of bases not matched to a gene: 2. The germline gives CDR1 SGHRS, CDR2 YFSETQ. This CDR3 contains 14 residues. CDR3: CASSLLAGENEQFF. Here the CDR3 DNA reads TGCGCCAGCAGCTTACTAGCGGGAGAAAATGAGCAGTTCTTC.

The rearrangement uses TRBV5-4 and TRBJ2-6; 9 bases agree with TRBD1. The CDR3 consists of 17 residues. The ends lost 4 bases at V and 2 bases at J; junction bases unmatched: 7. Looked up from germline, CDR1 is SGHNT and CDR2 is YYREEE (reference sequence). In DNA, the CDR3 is TGTGCCAGCAGCCCCCGGACAGGGGCCCCTGGGGCCAACGTCCTGACTTTC. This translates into CASSPRTGAPGANVLTF.

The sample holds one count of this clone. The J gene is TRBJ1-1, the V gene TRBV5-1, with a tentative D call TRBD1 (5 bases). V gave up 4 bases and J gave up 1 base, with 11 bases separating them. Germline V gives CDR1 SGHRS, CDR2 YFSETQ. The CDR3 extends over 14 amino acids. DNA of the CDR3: TGCGCCAGCAGCACCCTTACAGGGAACACTGAAGCTTTCTTT. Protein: CASSTLTGNTEAFF.

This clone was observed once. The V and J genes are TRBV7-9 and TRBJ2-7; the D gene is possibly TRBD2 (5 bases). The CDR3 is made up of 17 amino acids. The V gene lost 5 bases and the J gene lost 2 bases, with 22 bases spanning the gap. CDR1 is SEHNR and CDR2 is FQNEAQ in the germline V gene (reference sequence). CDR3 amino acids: CASSLPLAPTTAYEQYF. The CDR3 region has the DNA TGTGCCAGCAGCCTCCCCCTCGCCCCGACTACAGCCTACGAGCAGTACTTC. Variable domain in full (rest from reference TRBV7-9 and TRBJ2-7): DTGVSQNPRHKITKRGQNVTFRCDPISEHNRLYWYRQTLGQGPEFLTYFQNEAQLEKSRLLSDRFSAERPKGSFSTLEIQRTEQGDSAMYLCASSLPLAPTTAYEQYFGPGTRLTVT.

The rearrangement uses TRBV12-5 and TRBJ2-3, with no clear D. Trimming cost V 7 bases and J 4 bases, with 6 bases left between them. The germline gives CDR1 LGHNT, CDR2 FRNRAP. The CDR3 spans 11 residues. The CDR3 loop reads CASAGPDTQYF. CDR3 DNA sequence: TGTGCTAGTGCAGGTCCAGATACGCAGTATTTT.

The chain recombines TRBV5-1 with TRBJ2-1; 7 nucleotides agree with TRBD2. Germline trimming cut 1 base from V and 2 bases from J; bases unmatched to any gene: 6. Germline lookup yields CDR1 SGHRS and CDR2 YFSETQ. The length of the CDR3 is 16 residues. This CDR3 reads CASSLRAGVAYNEQFF. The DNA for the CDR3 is TGCGCCAGCAGCTTGAGGGCGGGAGTGGCCTACAATGAGCAGTTCTTC. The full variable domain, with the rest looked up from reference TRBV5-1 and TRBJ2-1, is KAGVTQTPRYLIKTRGQQVTLSCSPISGHRSVSWYQQTPGQGLQFLFEYFSETQRNKGNFPGRFSGRQFSNSRSEMNVSTLELGDSALYLCASSLRAGVAYNEQFFGPGTRLTVL.

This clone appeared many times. CDR3 in amino acids: CSVSQGAQETQYF. The CDR3 DNA reads as TGCAGCGTGTCCCAGGGGGCACAAGAGACCCAGTACTTC. The V and J genes are TRBV29-1 and TRBJ2-5; 8 nucleotides match TRBD1. CDR3 length: 13 amino acids. Germline CDR1 reads SQVTM; CDR2 reads ANQGSEA. The V and J ends lost 6 bases and 2 bases, in that order; junction bases with no gene match: 5.